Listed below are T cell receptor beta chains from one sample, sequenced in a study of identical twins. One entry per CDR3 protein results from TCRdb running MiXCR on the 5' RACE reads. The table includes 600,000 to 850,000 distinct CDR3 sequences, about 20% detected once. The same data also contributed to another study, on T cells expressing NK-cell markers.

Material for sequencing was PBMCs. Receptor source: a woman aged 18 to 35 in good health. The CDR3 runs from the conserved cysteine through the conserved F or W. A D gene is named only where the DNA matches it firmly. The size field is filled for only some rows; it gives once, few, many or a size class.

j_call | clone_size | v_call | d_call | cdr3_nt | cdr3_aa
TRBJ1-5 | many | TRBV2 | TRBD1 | TGTGCCAGCAGTGAAGTTCTAGGGACAGGGGGCCGGCAGCCCCAGCATTTT | CASSEVLGTGGRQPQHF
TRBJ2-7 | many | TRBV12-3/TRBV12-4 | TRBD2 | TGTGCCAGCAGTCGAGGACTAGCGGAAACCTACGAGCAGTACTTC | CASSRGLAETYEQYF
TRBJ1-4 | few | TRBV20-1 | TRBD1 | TGCAGTGCTAAAGGGGGCGGTGAAAAACTGTTTTTT | CSAKGGGEKLFF
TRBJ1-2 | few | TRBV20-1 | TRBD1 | TGCAGTGCTCCCATGACAGGGCACTATGGCTACACCTTC | CSAPMTGHYGYTF
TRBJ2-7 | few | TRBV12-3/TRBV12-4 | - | TGTGCCAGCAGTCGGACTGAGGGGTCCTACGAGCAGTACTTC | CASSRTEGSYEQYF
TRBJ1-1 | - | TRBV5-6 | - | TGTGCCAGCAGCCATGTACAGTACACGAACACTGAAGCTTTCTTT | CASSHVQYTNTEAFF
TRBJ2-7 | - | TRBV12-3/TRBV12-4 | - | TGTGCCAGCAGTTTATACAACTCCTACGAGCAGTACTTC | CASSLYNSYEQYF
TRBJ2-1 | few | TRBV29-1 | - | TGCAGCGTTGGTATGGGGACTTCCTACAATGAGCAGTTCTTC | CSVGMGTSYNEQFF
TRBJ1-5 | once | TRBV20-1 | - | TGCAGTGCTATTAAAGACAATCAGCCCCAGCATTTT | CSAIKDNQPQHF
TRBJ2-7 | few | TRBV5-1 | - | TGCGCCAGCAGCTGGGGCCTCGGGACCGAGCAGTACTTC | CASSWGLGTEQYF
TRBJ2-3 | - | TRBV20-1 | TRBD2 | TGCAGTGCTAGTTACGCCGGGAGGGCCACAGATACGCAGTATTTT | CSASYAGRATDTQYF
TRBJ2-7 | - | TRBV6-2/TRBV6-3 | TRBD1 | TGTGCCAGCAGTTACCCGTACCGAGGCCCGGACAGGGCCAGCGTGCAGTACTTC | CASSYPYRGPDRASVQYF
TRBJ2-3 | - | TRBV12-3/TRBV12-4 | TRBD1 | TGTGCCAGCAGTTATACCCGGGACAGTGAGGGAGATACGCAGTATTTT | CASSYTRDSEGDTQYF
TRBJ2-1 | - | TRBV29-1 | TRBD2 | TGCAGCGTTGCGTTTAGCGGGGGAGTCGAGCAGTTCTTC | CSVAFSGGVEQFF
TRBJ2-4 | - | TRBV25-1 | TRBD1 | TGTGCCAGCAGGGACAGGGGGGAGTCGGTTCAGTACTTC | CASRDRGESVQYF
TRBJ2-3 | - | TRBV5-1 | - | TGCGCCAGCACAACATCAGGGTCAAGCACAGATACGCAGTATTTT | CASTTSGSSTDTQYF
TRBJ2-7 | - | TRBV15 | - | TGTGCCACCAGCAGAGATACGGCTTACAGATCTCTCTACTACGAGCAGTACTTC | CATSRDTAYRSLYYEQYF
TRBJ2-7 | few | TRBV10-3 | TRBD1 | TGTGCCACGGGGACAGGGGTATACGAGCAGTACTTC | CATGTGVYEQYF
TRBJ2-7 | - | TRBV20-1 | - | TGCAGTGCTAGAGACTACGACTCCTACGAGCAGTACTTC | CSARDYDSYEQYF
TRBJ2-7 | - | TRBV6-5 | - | TGTGCCAGCAGTTACCCGACCCAAGGCGCCTACGAGCAGTACTTC | CASSYPTQGAYEQYF
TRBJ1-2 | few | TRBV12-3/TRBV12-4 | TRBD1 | TGTGCCAGCAGTCTTACAGGGGGCAATGGCTACACCTTC | CASSLTGGNGYTF
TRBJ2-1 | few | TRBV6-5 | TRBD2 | TGTGCCAGCAGTTTCGGACTAGCGGGGGGCAACAATGAGCAGTTCTTC | CASSFGLAGGNNEQFF
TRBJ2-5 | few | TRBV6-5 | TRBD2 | TGTGCCAGCAGTTTAGGAGCGGGAGTTGGGGAGACCCAGTACTTC | CASSLGAGVGETQYF
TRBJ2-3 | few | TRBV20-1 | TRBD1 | TGCAGTGCCAAGGACAGGGTAATTGCAGATACGCAGTATTTT | CSAKDRVIADTQYF
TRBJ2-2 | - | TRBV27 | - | TGTGCCAGCAGTTTATTAGGCGGGGGCGACACCGGGGAGCTGTTTTTT | CASSLLGGGDTGELFF
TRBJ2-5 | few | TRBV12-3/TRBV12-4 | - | TGTGCCAGCAGCAGATGGAGGGATCAAGAGACCCAGTACTTC | CASSRWRDQETQYF
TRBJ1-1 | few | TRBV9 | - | TGTGCCAGCAGCGTAGATGGGGTAATGAACACTGAAGCTTTCTTT | CASSVDGVMNTEAFF
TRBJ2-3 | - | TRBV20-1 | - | TGCAGTGCGAAGAACGGGGGTGGAGATACGCAGTATTTT | CSAKNGGGDTQYF
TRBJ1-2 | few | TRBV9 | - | TGTGCCAGCAGCCTACCTTCGCAGGGGTTCTATGGCTACACCTTC | CASSLPSQGFYGYTF
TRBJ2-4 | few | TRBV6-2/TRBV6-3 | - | TGTGCCAGCATGACTGACCGGAACATTCAGTACTTC | CASMTDRNIQYF
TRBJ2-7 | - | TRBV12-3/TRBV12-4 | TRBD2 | TGTGCCAGCAGCCTCCCTGCGGGAGGGACCTACGAGCAGTACTTC | CASSLPAGGTYEQYF
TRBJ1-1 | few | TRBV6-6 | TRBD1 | TGTGCCACCACAGGGGCGGTCACTGAAGCTTTCTTT | CATTGAVTEAFF
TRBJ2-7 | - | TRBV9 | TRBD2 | TGTGCCAGCAGCGGGACTAGAGGCTACGAGCAGTACTTC | CASSGTRGYEQYF
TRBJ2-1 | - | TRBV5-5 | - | TGTGCCAGCAGCTTGGAGCACTCCTACAATGAGCAGTTCTTC | CASSLEHSYNEQFF
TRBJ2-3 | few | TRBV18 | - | TGTGCCAGCTCACCACGGCGGGCTAGCGGCACAGATACGCAGTATTTT | CASSPRRASGTDTQYF
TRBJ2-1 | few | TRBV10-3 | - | TGTGCCATCAGTGAGTCGGCCGCAAGCTCCTACAATGAGCAGTTCTTC | CAISESAASSYNEQFF
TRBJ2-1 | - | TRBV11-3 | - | TGTACCAGCAGCCAGCGGAATGAGCAGTTCTTC | CTSSQRNEQFF
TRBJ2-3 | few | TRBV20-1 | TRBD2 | TGCAGTGCTAGGCGGGGGACTAGCGGGAGTGCAGATACGCAGTATTTT | CSARRGTSGSADTQYF
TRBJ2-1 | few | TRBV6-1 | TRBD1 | TGTGCCAGCAGCCCATGGACAGGGCTTTCCTACAATGAGCAGTTCTTC | CASSPWTGLSYNEQFF
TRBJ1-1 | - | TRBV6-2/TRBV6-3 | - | TGTGCCAGCAGCCCCGTATCCGGGACAGAAGCTTTCTTT | CASSPVSGTEAFF
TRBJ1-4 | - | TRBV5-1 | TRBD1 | TGCGCCAGCAGCACCGACAGGGGGCCAACTAATGAAAAACTGTTTTTT | CASSTDRGPTNEKLFF
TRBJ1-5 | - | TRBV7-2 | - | TGTGCCAGCAGCCCCGCCCCTTCTAGCAATCAGCCCCAGCATTTT | CASSPAPSSNQPQHF